This T cell receptor beta chain was sequenced for a study of blood T cell repertoires in COVID-19. Across the whole study: Sources were T cells, B-cell-depleted T cells, or PBMCs; the material itself was cDNA or gDNA.

CDR1 and CDR2 from the germline V gene are MNHEY and SMNVEV (reference sequence). CDR3 length: 14 residues. Deletions cut 6 bases from V and 7 bases from J, with 16 bases between. Sequencing was performed with immunoSEQ multiplex PCR; in TCRdb, only in-frame clones are kept and a portion is missing. The profile shows 60,000 to 80,000 clones, about four fifths of them singletons. The chain recombines TRBV27 with TRBJ1-5; D is perhaps TRBD1 (6 bases). The sequence was obtained from a man between 45 and 60 years old with active COVID-19. Material: peripheral blood. CDR3 region: CASSPWGRSQPQHF. CDR3 sequence (DNA): TGTGCCAGCAGCCCATGGGGGCGTAGCCAGCCCCAGCATTTT.